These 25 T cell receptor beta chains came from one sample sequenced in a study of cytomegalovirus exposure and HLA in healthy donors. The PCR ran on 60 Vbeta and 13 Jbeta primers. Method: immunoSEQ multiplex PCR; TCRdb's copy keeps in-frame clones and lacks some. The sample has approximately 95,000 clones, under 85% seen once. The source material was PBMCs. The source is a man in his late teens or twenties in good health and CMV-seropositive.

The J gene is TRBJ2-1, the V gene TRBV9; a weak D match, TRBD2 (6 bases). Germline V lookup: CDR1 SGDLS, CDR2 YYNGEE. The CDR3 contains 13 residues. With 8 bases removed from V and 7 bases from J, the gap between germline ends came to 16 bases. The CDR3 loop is CASEPGLTNEQFF. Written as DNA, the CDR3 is TGTGCCAGTGAGCCGGGACTTACAAATGAGCAGTTCTTC.

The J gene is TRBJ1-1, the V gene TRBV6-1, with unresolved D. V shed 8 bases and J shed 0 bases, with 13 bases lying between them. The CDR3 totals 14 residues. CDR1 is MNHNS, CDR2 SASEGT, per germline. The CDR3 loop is CASGSWNMNTEAFF. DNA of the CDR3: TGTGCCAGCGGGAGCTGGAACATGAACACTGAAGCTTTCTTT.

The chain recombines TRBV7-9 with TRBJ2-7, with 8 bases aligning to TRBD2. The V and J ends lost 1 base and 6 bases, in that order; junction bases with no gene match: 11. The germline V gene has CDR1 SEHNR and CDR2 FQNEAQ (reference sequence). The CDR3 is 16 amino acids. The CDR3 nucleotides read TGTGCCAGCAGCTTAGGAGTAGTAGCGGGGAATGGCGAGCAGTACTTC. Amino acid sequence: CASSLGVVAGNGEQYF. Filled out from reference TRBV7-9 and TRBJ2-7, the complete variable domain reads DTGVSQNPRHKITKRGQNVTFRCDPISEHNRLYWYRQTLGQGPEFLTYFQNEAQLEKSRLLSDRFSAERPKGSFSTLEIQRTEQGDSAMYLCASSLGVVAGNGEQYFGPGTRLTVT.

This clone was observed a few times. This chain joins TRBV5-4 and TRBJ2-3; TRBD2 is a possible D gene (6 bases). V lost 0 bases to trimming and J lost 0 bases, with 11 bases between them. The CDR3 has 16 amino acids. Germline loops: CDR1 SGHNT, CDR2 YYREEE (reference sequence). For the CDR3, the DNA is TGTGCCAGCAGCTTGGCCGGTCGGGGGAGCACAGATACGCAGTATTTT. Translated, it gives CASSLAGRGSTDTQYF.

In DNA form, the CDR3 reads TGCAGCGTCCGAAGACTAGCGGGGAGTACAGATACGCAGTATTTT. It is translated as CSVRRLAGSTDTQYF. V gene TRBV29-1 combines with J gene TRBJ2-3, with TRBD2 matching 11 bases. Trimming removed 6 bases from V and 3 bases from J; junction bases left unmatched: 8. Germline CDR1 and CDR2: SQVTM and ANQGSEA. The CDR3 extends over 15 amino acids.

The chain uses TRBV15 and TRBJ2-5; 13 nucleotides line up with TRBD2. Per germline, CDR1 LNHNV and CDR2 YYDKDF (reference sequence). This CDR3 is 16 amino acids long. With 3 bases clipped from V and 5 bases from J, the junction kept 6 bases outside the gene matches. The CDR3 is CATSRPGLAGAETQYF. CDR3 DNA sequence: TGTGCCACCAGCAGGCCCGGACTAGCGGGGGCCGAGACCCAGTACTTC.

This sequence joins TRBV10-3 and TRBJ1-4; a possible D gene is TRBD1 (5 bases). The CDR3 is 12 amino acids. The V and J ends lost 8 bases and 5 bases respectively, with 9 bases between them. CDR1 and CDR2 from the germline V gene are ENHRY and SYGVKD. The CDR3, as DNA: TGTGCCATCGCTGACAGAAATGAAAAACTGTTTTTT. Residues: CAIADRNEKLFF.

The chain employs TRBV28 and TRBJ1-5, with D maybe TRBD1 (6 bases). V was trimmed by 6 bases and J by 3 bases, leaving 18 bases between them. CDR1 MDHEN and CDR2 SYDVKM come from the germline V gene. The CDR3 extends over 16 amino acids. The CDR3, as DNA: TGTGCCAGCAGCCCGGGTCGGGGGGCGAACAATCAGCCCCAGCATTTT. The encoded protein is CASSPGRGANNQPQHF.

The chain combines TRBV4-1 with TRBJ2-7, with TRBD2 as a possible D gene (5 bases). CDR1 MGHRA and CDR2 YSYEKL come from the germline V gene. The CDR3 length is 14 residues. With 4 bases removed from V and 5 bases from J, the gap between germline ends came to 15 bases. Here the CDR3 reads CASSPDRPGNEQYF. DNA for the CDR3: TGCGCCAGCAGCCCCGACCGCCCCGGGAACGAGCAGTACTTC.

In DNA, the CDR3 is TGTGCCTCCTCCCGGGGTTCCTACGAGCAGTACTTC. Protein product: CASSRGSYEQYF. This rearrangement joins TRBV30 to TRBJ2-7, with TRBD2 as a possible D gene (5 bases). The CDR3 runs to 12 residues. Germline assignment: CDR1 GTSNPN and CDR2 SVGIG (reference sequence). The V end lost 7 bases, the J end lost 1 base, and 11 bases lay between the germline ends. The full variable domain, rest sourced from reference TRBV30 and TRBJ2-7, is SQTIHQWPATLVQPVGSPLSLECTVEGTSNPNLYWYRQAAGRGLQLLFYSVGIGQISSEVPQNLSASRPQDRQFILSSKKLLLSDSGFYLCASSRGSYEQYFGPGTRLTVT.

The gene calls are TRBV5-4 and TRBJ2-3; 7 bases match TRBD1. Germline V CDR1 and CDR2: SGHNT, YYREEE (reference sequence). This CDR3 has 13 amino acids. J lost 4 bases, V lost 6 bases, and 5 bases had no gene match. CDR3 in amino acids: CASTLGGADTQYF. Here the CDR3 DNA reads TGTGCCAGCACCCTAGGGGGCGCAGATACGCAGTATTTT.

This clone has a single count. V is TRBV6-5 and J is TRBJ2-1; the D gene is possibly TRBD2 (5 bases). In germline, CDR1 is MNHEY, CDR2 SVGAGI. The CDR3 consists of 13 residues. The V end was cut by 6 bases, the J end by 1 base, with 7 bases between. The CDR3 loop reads CASRGRSYNEQFF. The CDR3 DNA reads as TGTGCCAGCAGGGGGAGATCCTACAATGAGCAGTTCTTC.

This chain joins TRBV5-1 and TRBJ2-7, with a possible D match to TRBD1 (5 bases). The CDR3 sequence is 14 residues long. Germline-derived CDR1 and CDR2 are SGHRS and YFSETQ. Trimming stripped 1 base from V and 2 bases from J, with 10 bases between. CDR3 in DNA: TGCGCCAGCAGCTTGAAGGGGCAGGCCTACGAGCAGTACTTC. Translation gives CASSLKGQAYEQYF.

The CDR3 loop reads CARSLRGLSNQPQHF. DNA of the CDR3: TGTGCCAGAAGCTTGAGGGGTCTTAGCAATCAGCCCCAGCATTTT. The J gene is TRBJ1-5, the V gene TRBV5-3, with D perhaps TRBD1 (5 bases). TRBV5-3 is identified as an open reading frame with a role that is uncertain. The CDR3 runs 15 residues. Trimming removed 1 base at V and 0 bases at J, with 8 bases between.

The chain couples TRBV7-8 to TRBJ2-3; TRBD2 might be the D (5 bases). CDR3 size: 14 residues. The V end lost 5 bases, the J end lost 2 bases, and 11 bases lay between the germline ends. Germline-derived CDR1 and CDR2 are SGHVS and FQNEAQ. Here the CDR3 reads CASSNGLFTDTQYF. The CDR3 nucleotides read TGTGCCAGCAGCAACGGACTGTTCACAGATACGCAGTATTTT.

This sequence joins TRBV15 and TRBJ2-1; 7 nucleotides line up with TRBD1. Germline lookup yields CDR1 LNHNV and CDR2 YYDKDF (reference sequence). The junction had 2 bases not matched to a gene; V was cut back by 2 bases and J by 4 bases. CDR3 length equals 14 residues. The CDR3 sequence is CATSRRDSYNEQFF. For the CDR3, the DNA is TGTGCCACCAGCAGACGGGACAGTTACAATGAGCAGTTCTTC. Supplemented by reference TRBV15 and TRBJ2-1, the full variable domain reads DAMVIQNPRYQVTQFGKPVTLSCSQTLNHNVMYWYQQKSSQAPKLLFHYYDKDFNNEADTPDNFQSRRPNTSFCFLDIRSPGLGDTAMYLCATSRRDSYNEQFFGPGTRLTVL.

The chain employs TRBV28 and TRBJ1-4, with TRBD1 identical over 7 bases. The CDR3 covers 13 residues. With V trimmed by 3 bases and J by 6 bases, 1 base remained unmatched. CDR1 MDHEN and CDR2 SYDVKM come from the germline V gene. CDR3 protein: CASSFGTDEKLFF. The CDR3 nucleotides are TGTGCCAGCAGTTTCGGGACAGATGAAAAACTGTTTTTT.

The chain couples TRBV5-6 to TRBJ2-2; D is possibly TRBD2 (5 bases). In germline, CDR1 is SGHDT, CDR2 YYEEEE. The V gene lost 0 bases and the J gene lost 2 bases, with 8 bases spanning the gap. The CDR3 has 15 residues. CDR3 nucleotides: TGTGCCAGCAGCTTGGCCGGAGGCAACACCGGGGAGCTGTTTTTT. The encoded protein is CASSLAGGNTGELFF.

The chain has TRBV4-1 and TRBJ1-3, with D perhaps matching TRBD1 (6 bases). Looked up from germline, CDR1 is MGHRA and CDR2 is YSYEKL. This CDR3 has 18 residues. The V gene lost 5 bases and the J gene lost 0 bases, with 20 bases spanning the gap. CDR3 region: CASSSWGRTASSGNTIYF. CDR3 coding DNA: TGCGCCAGCAGCTCATGGGGCCGGACAGCCAGCTCTGGAAACACCATATATTTT.

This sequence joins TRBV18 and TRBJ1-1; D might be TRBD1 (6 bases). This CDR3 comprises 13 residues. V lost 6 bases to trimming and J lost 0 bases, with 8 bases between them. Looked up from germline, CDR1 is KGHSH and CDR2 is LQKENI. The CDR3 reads CASSTGMNTEAFF. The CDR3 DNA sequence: TGTGCCAGCTCGACAGGCATGAACACTGAAGCTTTCTTT.

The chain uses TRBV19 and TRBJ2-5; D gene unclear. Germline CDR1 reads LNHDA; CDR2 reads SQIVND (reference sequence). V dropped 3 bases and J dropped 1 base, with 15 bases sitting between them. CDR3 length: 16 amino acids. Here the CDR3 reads CASSITSPGLQETQYF. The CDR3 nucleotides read TGTGCCAGTAGTATTACCTCCCCAGGCCTCCAAGAGACCCAGTACTTC.

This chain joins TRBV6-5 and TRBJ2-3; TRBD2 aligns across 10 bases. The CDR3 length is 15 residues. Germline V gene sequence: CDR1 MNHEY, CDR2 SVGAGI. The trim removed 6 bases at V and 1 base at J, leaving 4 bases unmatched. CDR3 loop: CASRPLAGGTDTQYF. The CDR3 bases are TGTGCCAGCAGGCCCCTAGCGGGAGGCACAGATACGCAGTATTTT.

The CDR3 DNA is TGTGCCAGCACCCCTCCGGGGGGTAACTATGGCTACACCTTC. Translation gives CASTPPGGNYGYTF. This chain connects TRBV5-4 to TRBJ1-2; the D gene is possibly TRBD1 (5 bases). Per germline, CDR1 SGHNT and CDR2 YYREEE (reference sequence). The V gene lost 6 bases and the J gene lost 1 base, with 13 bases spanning the gap. This CDR3 contains 14 residues.

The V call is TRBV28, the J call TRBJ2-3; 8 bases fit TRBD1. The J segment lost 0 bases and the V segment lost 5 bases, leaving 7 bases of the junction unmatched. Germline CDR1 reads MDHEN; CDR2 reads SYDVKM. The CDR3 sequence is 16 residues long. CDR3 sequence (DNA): TGTGCCAGCAGTCCCAGGACAGGGCGTAGCACAGATACGCAGTATTTT. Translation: CASSPRTGRSTDTQYF.

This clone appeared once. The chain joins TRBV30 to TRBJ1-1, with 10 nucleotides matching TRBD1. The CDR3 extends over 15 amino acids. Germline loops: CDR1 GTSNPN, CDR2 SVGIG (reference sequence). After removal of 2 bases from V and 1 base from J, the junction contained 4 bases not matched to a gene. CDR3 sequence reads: CAWSPDRGGNTEAFF. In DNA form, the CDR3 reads TGTGCCTGGAGTCCGGACAGGGGGGGGAACACTGAAGCTTTCTTT.